These 20 T cell receptor beta chains came from one sample sequenced in a study of radiotherapy plus CTLA-4 blockade in lung cancer. The table came from immunoSEQ multiplex PCR; TCRdb's copy has only in-frame clones and leaves some out. The sample contains about 99,000 clones, 88% of which appear only once. Sequenced here: peripheral blood, sampled from a patient treated with radiotherapy plus ipilimumab. These receptors came from a human donor with non-small cell lung cancer that progressed on radiotherapy plus ipilimumab.

CDR3 sequence: CASSKLADTYEQYF. CDR3 DNA sequence: TGTGCCAGCAGTAAGCTAGCGGATACCTACGAGCAGTACTTC. The chain combines TRBV6-5 with TRBJ2-7; the match to TRBD2 covers 7 bases. The V segment lost 5 bases and the J segment 2 bases; nucleotides outside the gene matches: 6. CDR3 size: 14 residues. Per the germline V gene, CDR1 is MNHEY and CDR2 is SVGAGI.

This chain joins TRBV5-1 and TRBJ2-2; no clear D. Germline V gene sequence: CDR1 SGHRS, CDR2 YFSETQ. Trimming took off 2 bases at V and 6 bases at J, with 5 bases between the two ends. The CDR3 is 12 amino acids. CDR3 region: CASSFNSGELFF. The DNA of the CDR3 is TGCGCCAGCAGCTTTAATTCCGGGGAGCTGTTTTTT. The full variable domain, rest sourced from reference TRBV5-1 and TRBJ2-2, is KAGVTQTPRYLIKTRGQQVTLSCSPISGHRSVSWYQQTPGQGLQFLFEYFSETQRNKGNFPGRFSGRQFSNSRSEMNVSTLELGDSALYLCASSFNSGELFFGEGSRLTVL.

This clone was seen only once. The chain has TRBV5-8 and TRBJ2-2, with D perhaps assigned TRBD1 or TRBD2 (6 bases each). The CDR3 has 17 amino acids. The germline V gene has CDR1 SGHTS and CDR2 YDEGEE. V lost 2 bases, J lost 2 bases, and 16 bases lay in between. The CDR3 sequence is CASSFNPGEVNTGELFF. CDR3 bases: TGTGCCAGCAGCTTCAATCCAGGGGAGGTAAACACCGGGGAGCTGTTTTTT.

The rearrangement links TRBV5-1 to TRBJ2-7; 12 bases are a match to TRBD1. The CDR3 sequence is 16 residues long. The germline CDR1 and CDR2 sequences are SGHRS and YFSETQ. With 0 bases clipped from V and 2 bases from J, the junction kept 3 bases outside the gene matches. CDR3 nucleotides: TGCGCCAGCAGCTTGGGTGGGACAGGGGGCCCCTACGAGCAGTACTTC. Protein: CASSLGGTGGPYEQYF. The full variable domain, its missing parts supplied by reference TRBV5-1 and TRBJ2-7, is KAGVTQTPRYLIKTRGQQVTLSCSPISGHRSVSWYQQTPGQGLQFLFEYFSETQRNKGNFPGRFSGRQFSNSRSEMNVSTLELGDSALYLCASSLGGTGGPYEQYFGPGTRLTVT.

This chain connects TRBV19 to TRBJ1-2; no reliable D call. This CDR3 region has 13 residues. With 6 bases removed from V and 5 bases from J, the gap between germline ends came to 13 bases. CDR1 is LNHDA, CDR2 SQIVND, per germline (reference sequence). The CDR3 nucleotides are TGTGCCAGTAGAAACCGAGGTGAATATGGCTACACCTTC. Encoded protein: CASRNRGEYGYTF.

V usage is TRBV15 and J usage is TRBJ1-5; unclear D gene. Germline V gene sequence: CDR1 LNHNV, CDR2 YYDKDF (reference sequence). CDR3 size: 14 residues. Trimming left V 1 base short and J 5 bases short, with 9 bases between. CDR3 protein: CATSRVGRHQPQHF. The CDR3, as DNA: TGTGCCACCAGCAGAGTCGGGAGGCATCAGCCCCAGCATTTT.

In its sample, this clone was seen once. The chain carries TRBV10-3 and TRBJ1-2; tentative D call: TRBD1 (6 bases). Deletions cut 11 bases from V and 8 bases from J, with 18 bases between. Germline V gene lookup returns CDR1 ENHRY and CDR2 SYGVKD. The CDR3 is 12 residues long. The CDR3 DNA reads TGTGCCTCACATAGGACAGCCATAGGCTACACCTTC. Protein sequence: CASHRTAIGYTF.

The chain couples TRBV6-1 to TRBJ2-1; D is perhaps TRBD2 (5 bases). The length of the CDR3 is 13 residues. Germline V gene data show CDR1 as MNHNS and CDR2 as SASEGT. V was trimmed by 8 bases and J by 3 bases, leaving 11 bases between them. This chain's CDR3 is CASVLDYYNEQFF. The CDR3 DNA sequence: TGTGCCAGCGTTTTAGACTACTACAATGAGCAGTTCTTC.

This chain links TRBV18 with TRBJ2-5; D may be TRBD1 (6 bases). Trimming pared 3 bases from V and 2 bases from J, leaving 13 bases between. CDR1 KGHSH and CDR2 LQKENI come from the germline V gene. The CDR3 has 15 amino acids. The chain's CDR3 is CASSPGQPIQETQYF. CDR3 bases: TGTGCCAGCTCACCCGGACAGCCTATACAAGAGACCCAGTACTTC. The full variable domain, in which reference TRBV18 and TRBJ2-5 provide the parts outside the CDR3, is NAGVMQNPRHLVRRRGQEARLRCSPMKGHSHVYWYRQLPEEGLKFMVYLQKENIIDESGMPKERFSAEFPKEGPSILRIQQVVRGDSAAYFCASSPGQPIQETQYFGPGTRLLVL.

This chain's CDR3 is CASSQVAIVTEAFF. CDR3 coding DNA: TGCGCCAGCAGCCAAGTAGCTATAGTAACTGAAGCTTTCTTT. The J gene is TRBJ1-1, the V gene TRBV4-1; D ambiguous. This CDR3 region has 14 residues. Germline V CDR1 and CDR2: MGHRA, YSYEKL. With 1 base removed from V and 5 bases from J, the gap between germline ends came to 11 bases.

V usage is TRBV2 and J usage is TRBJ1-2, with a tentative D call TRBD1 (5 bases). The germline gives CDR1 SNHLY, CDR2 FYNNEI. The length of the CDR3 is 17 residues. The ends were cut back, 4 bases at V and 2 bases at J, with 20 bases in the middle. In nucleotides, the CDR3 is TGTGCCAGCAGTGCCGAGATGATAGACAGCATAAACTATGGCTACACCTTC. Protein: CASSAEMIDSINYGYTF.

The chain carries TRBV2 and TRBJ2-7; 7 bases are shared with TRBD1. CDR3 length equals 12 residues. Trimming removed 8 bases from V and 5 bases from J; junction bases left unmatched: 6. The germline gives CDR1 SNHLY, CDR2 FYNNEI. The CDR3 nucleotides read TGTGCCAGCCAGGGGGAGCGCCACGAGCAGTACTTC. This codes for CASQGERHEQYF.

The chain uses TRBV5-1 and TRBJ1-5; D uncertain. Deletions cut 0 bases from V and 1 base from J, with 8 bases between. CDR1 and CDR2 from the germline V gene are SGHRS and YFSETQ. The CDR3 spans 15 residues. Written as DNA, the CDR3 is TGCGCCAGCAGCTTGGAGGGAGGGAGCAATCAGCCCCAGCATTTT. Residues: CASSLEGGSNQPQHF.

In this sample, this clone turned up a few times. The CDR3 DNA follows: TGTGCCAGTAGTAATGGGGCCTTGAACACTGAAGCTTTCTTT. Translating it yields CASSNGALNTEAFF. The chain combines TRBV19 with TRBJ1-1; a weak D match, TRBD1 (5 bases). Between the trimmed V and J ends, which lost 4 bases and 0 bases, there was a span of 9 bases. This CDR3 contains 14 residues. Germline lookup yields CDR1 LNHDA and CDR2 SQIVND (reference sequence).

The J gene is TRBJ1-1, the V gene TRBV5-1; D possibly corresponds to TRBD1 (5 bases). The V and J ends lost 4 bases and 0 bases respectively, with 10 bases between them. This CDR3 spans 14 amino acids. Germline values: CDR1 SGHRS, CDR2 YFSETQ. The CDR3 is CASSPGTLNTEAFF. The CDR3, as DNA: TGCGCCAGCAGCCCCGGGACGCTGAACACTGAAGCTTTCTTT.

CDR3 DNA: TGTGCCAGCAGTCTTGAAGGGACTAGCGGGACCTACGAGCAGTACTTC. Amino acids: CASSLEGTSGTYEQYF. J is TRBJ2-7 and V is TRBV2, with TRBD2 identical over 13 bases. This CDR3 has 16 residues. The germline V gene has CDR1 SNHLY and CDR2 FYNNEI. Unmatched junction bases numbered 6, after V lost 5 bases and J lost 2 bases.

The DNA for the CDR3 is TGTGCCAGCAGTGAGGTGTACGGGACAGGGGGCCTTAGGGATGAAAAACTGTTTTTT. Translation: CASSEVYGTGGLRDEKLFF. The gene calls are TRBV6-1 and TRBJ1-4, with TRBD1 matching over 12 bases. Germline loops: CDR1 MNHNS, CDR2 SASEGT. CDR3 size: 19 residues. The junction had 14 bases not matched to a gene; V was cut back by 3 bases and J by 6 bases.

This chain uses TRBV5-1 with TRBJ2-1; 13 bases are shared with TRBD2. Trimming removed 0 bases from V and 9 bases from J; junction bases left unmatched: 6. The CDR3 extends over 16 amino acids. The germline V gene encodes CDR1 SGHRS and CDR2 YFSETQ. For the CDR3, the DNA is TGCGCCAGCAGCTTGGGTGTACTAGCGGGAGGGGCTGAGCAGTTCTTC. It yields the protein CASSLGVLAGGAEQFF.

The rearrangement links TRBV5-6 to TRBJ2-7; a possible D gene is TRBD1 (5 bases). The length of the CDR3 is 17 residues. Per germline, CDR1 SGHDT and CDR2 YYEEEE. Trimming pared 2 bases from V and 0 bases from J, leaving 18 bases between. CDR3 sequence (DNA): TGTGCCAGCAGCTTACTGGCAGGGTCCATCAGCTCCTACGAGCAGTACTTC. Residues: CASSLLAGSISSYEQYF.

This clone is a singleton in its sample. The chain carries TRBV4-2 and TRBJ2-7, with 13 positions matching TRBD2. From germline, CDR1 is LGHNA and CDR2 YNFKEQ. The CDR3 runs 15 residues. V shed 5 bases and J 3 bases; nucleotides not matched to a gene: 4. This chain's CDR3 is CASSRGLAGNYEQYF. As DNA, the CDR3 is TGTGCCAGCAGCAGGGGACTAGCGGGGAACTACGAGCAGTACTTC.